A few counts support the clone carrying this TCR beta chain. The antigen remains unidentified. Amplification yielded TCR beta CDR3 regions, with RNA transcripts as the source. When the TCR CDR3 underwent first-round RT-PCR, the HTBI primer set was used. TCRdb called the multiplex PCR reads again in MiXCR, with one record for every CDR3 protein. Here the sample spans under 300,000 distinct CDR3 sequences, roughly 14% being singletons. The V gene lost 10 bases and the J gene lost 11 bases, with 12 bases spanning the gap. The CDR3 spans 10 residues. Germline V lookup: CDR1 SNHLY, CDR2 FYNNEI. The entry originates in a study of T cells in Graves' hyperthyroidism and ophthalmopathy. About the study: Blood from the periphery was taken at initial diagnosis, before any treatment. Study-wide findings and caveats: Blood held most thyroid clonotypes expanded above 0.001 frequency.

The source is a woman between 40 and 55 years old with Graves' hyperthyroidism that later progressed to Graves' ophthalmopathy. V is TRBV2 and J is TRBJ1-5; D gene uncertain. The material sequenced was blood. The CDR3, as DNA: TGTGCCACCGGAAGGTGGGCCCAGCATTTT. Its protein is CATGRWAQHF.